Included here is one T cell receptor beta chain sequence, with context. Its target is not known. Trimming removed 0 bases at V and 2 bases at J, with 7 bases between. CDR1 and CDR2 from the germline V gene are SEHNR and FQNEAQ (reference sequence). CDR3 length: 14 amino acids. The entry originates in a study of post-analysis software for immune sequencing data. Across the whole study: Progressive-relapsing, secondary progressive and relapsing-remitting multiple sclerosis were among the disease courses included. Study-wide points: Multiple sclerosis patients had significantly lower normalized Chao1 diversity than controls. Five TRBV segments (TRBV5-6, TRBV5-1 and TRBV20-1 among them) occurred more frequently in patients than in controls.

Unique molecular identifiers were present in the TCR beta cDNA libraries. T cells numbering roughly 1 to 11 million yielded cDNA molecules that totaled roughly 0.5 million. TCRdb called the PCR reads again in MiXCR, with one record for every CDR3 protein. The repertoire holds approximately 770,000 distinct CDR3 sequences, with around 45% as singletons. The sequencing sample was made of blood. The TCR sequence derives from a girl aged 10 to 17 with multiple sclerosis. The J gene is TRBJ2-5, the V gene TRBV7-9; D ambiguous. Here the CDR3 DNA reads TGTGCCAGCAGCTTAGCGGTCAGTCAAGAGACCCAGTACTTC. Translated, it gives CASSLAVSQETQYF.